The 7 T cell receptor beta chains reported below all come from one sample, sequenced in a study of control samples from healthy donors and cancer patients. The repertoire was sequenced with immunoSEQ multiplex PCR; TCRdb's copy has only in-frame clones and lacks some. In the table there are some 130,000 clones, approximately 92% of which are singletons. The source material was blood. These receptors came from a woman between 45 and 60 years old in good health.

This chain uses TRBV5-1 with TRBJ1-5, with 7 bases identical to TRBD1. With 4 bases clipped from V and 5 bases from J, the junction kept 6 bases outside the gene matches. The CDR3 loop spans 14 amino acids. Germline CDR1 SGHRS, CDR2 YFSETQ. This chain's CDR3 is CASSPGQPDQPQHF. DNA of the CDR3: TGCGCCAGCAGCCCGGGACAGCCCGATCAGCCCCAGCATTTT.

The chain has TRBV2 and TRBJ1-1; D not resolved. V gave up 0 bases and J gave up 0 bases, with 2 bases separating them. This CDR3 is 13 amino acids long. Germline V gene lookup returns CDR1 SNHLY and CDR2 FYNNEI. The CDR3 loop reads CASSEAMNTEAFF. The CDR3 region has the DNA TGTGCCAGCAGTGAAGCGATGAACACTGAAGCTTTCTTT.

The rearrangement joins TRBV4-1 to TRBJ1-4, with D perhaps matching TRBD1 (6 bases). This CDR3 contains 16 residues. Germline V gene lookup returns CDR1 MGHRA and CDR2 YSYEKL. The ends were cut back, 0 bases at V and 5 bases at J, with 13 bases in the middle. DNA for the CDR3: TGCGCCAGCAGCCAAGATCTGTGGACAGCGAATGAAAAACTGTTTTTT. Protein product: CASSQDLWTANEKLFF.

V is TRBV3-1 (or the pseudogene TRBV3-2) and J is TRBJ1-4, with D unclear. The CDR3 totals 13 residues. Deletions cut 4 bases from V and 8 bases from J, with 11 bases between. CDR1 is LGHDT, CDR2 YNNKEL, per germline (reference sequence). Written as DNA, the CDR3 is TGTGCCAGCAGCCCTCAGAATAGCGAAAAACTGTTTTTT. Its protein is CASSPQNSEKLFF.

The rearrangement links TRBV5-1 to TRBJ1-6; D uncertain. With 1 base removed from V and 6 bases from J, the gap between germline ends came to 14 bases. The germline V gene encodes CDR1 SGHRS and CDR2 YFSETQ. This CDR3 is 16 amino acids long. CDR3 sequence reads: CASSLTVAEPNSPLHF. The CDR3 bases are TGCGCCAGCAGCTTGACTGTTGCGGAGCCTAATTCACCCCTCCACTTT.

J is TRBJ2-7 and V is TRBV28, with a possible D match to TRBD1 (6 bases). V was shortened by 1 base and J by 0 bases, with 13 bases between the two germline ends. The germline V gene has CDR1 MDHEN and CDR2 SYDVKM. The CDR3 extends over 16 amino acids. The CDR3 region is CASSLLTGTRSYEQYF. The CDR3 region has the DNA TGTGCCAGCAGTTTATTAACAGGGACCCGCTCCTACGAGCAGTACTTC.

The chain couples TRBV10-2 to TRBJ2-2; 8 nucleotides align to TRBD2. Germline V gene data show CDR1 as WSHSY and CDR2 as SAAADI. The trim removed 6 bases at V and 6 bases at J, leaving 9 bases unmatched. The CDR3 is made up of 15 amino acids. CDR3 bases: TGCGCCAGCAGCGGACTAGCCCTCTCCTCCGGGGAGCTGTTTTTT. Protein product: CASSGLALSSGELFF.